This T cell receptor (beta chain) emerged from a study of T cell changes during pregnancy in multiple sclerosis. V shed 5 bases and J 4 bases; nucleotides not matched to a gene: 7. This CDR3 is built from 16 residues. Germline V gene lookup returns CDR1 SQVTM and CDR2 ANQGSEA. The data were produced by immunoSEQ multiplex PCR, yet TCRdb's version contains in-frame clones alone and is incomplete. The sample consists of roughly 60,000 clones, 90% to 97% of them appearing once. This TCR was recovered from a female donor with multiple sclerosis, enrolled in a pregnancy study. This chain joins TRBV29-1 and TRBJ2-1; the match to TRBD2 covers 14 bases. Material: CD8+ T cells from peripheral blood mononuclear cells, obtained after pregnancy. CDR3 residues: CSVSGLAGEKYNEQFF. CDR3 nucleotide sequence: TGCAGCGTTTCGGGACTAGCGGGAGAGAAATACAATGAGCAGTTCTTC.